The 24 T cell receptor beta chains given below trace back to one sample, sequenced in a study of T cell responses to AZD1222 COVID-19 vaccine. Measured with immunoSEQ multiplex PCR; TCRdb has only the in-frame clones, and not every one. The sample consists of approximately 110,000 clones, roughly 87% of them appearing once. Sequencing was performed on peripheral blood, taken on day 0 of AZD1222 vaccination. Receptor source: an adult in good health.

This clone was observed a few times. This chain links TRBV10-3 with TRBJ1-2, with 8 positions matching TRBD1. Germline CDR1 and CDR2: ENHRY and SYGVKD. CDR3 length equals 15 residues. The junction had 10 bases not matched to a gene; V was cut back by 6 bases and J by 4 bases. CDR3 bases: TGTGCCATCAGGGAATCAGGGGGCGCGGGCTATGGCTACACCTTC. It translates to CAIRESGGAGYGYTF.

This chain joins TRBV12-3 or TRBV12-4 and TRBJ2-1; D gene unclear. V lost 0 bases to trimming and J lost 12 bases, with 12 bases between them. The CDR3 covers 13 residues. CDR3 sequence reads: CASSLAGPGGQFF. The CDR3 bases are TGTGCCAGCAGTTTAGCCGGTCCTGGCGGGCAGTTCTTC.

The gene calls are TRBV5-6 and TRBJ1-2; possibly TRBD1 for D (5 bases). Trimming left V 1 base short and J 3 bases short, with 10 bases between. Germline loops: CDR1 SGHDT, CDR2 YYEEEE. The CDR3 totals 14 residues. As DNA, the CDR3 is TGTGCCAGCAGCTTGCAGGGAGGTGACTATGGCTACACCTTC. Encoded protein: CASSLQGGDYGYTF.

This chain joins TRBV27 and TRBJ1-6; D remains unclear. V lost 3 bases and J 10 bases, leaving 10 bases between the germline ends. Germline CDR1 reads MNHEY; CDR2 reads SMNVEV (reference sequence). The CDR3 covers 13 residues. The CDR3 nucleotides read TGTGCCAGCAGTTTCGGGGTCGGGTCACCCCTCCACTTT. Encoded protein: CASSFGVGSPLHF.

This CDR3 reads CASSPRQSYEQYF. CDR3 sequence (DNA): TGCGCCAGCAGTCCTCGACAGTCCTACGAGCAGTACTTC. The V and J genes are TRBV4-1 and TRBJ2-7, with D possibly TRBD1 on 5 matching bases. V was pared by 6 bases and J by 1 base, with 10 bases between. Germline-derived CDR1 and CDR2 are MGHRA and YSYEKL. The CDR3 has 13 residues.

V usage is TRBV20-1 and J usage is TRBJ2-7; a weak D match, TRBD2 (5 bases). From germline, CDR1 is DFQATT and CDR2 SNEGSKA (reference sequence). This CDR3 comprises 15 residues. Trimming removed 3 bases at V and 0 bases at J, with 15 bases between. CDR3 bases: TGCAGTGCTAGTGAGGGCGCGAGGAGCTCCTACGAGCAGTACTTC. This translates into CSASEGARSSYEQYF.

This chain connects TRBV28 to TRBJ2-6; D unresolved. The CDR3 has 14 residues. The germline CDR1 and CDR2 sequences are MDHEN and SYDVKM. Trimming took 8 bases from V and 0 from J, leaving 8 bases between them. CDR3 sequence (DNA): TGTGCCAGCTATACCAGCTCTGGGGCCAACGTCCTGACTTTC. Protein product: CASYTSSGANVLTF. Combining the CDR3 with reference TRBV28 and TRBJ2-6 gives the whole variable domain DVKVTQSSRYLVKRTGEKVFLECVQDMDHENMFWYRQDPGLGLRLIYFSYDVKMKEKGDIPEGYSVSREKKERFSLILESASTNQTSMYLCASYTSSGANVLTFGAGSRLTVL.

The rearrangement links TRBV9 to TRBJ2-4, with a weak D call TRBD1 (6 bases). The CDR3 sequence is 17 residues long. The germline CDR1 and CDR2 sequences are SGDLS and YYNGEE. V shed 3 bases and J shed 0 bases, with 16 bases lying between them. CDR3 nucleotides: TGTGCCAGCAGCGAACGGGACACCTTACTAGCCAAAAACATTCAGTACTTC. This sequence encodes CASSERDTLLAKNIQYF. The variable domain in full, with the rest retrieved from reference TRBV9 and TRBJ2-4, is DSGVTQTPKHLITATGQRVTLRCSPRSGDLSVYWYQQSLDQGLQFLIQYYNGEERAKGNILERFSAQQFPDLHSELNLSSLELGDSALYFCASSERDTLLAKNIQYFGAGTRLSVL.

The chain recombines TRBV21-1 with TRBJ2-5; TRBD1 reflects the table's D call only, with no check against the DNA. TRBV21-1 corresponds to a pseudogene. The CDR3 is 18 amino acids. In DNA form, the CDR3 reads TGTGCCAGCAGCAAAGCGTATCTGGCAGAAGTGCCCCAAGAGACCCAGTACTTC. This translates into CASSKAYLAEVPQETQYF.

The CDR3 sequence: CSVDGGLAGAHEQYF. The CDR3 bases are TGCAGCGTTGATGGTGGACTAGCGGGAGCCCACGAGCAGTACTTC. The rearrangement links TRBV29-1 to TRBJ2-7; 13 bases agree with TRBD2. CDR3 length equals 15 residues. The germline V gene encodes CDR1 SQVTM and CDR2 ANQGSEA. The V and J ends lost 3 bases and 5 bases, in that order; junction bases with no gene match: 7.

V usage is TRBV27 and J usage is TRBJ1-2; D may be TRBD1 (5 bases). The germline V gene has CDR1 MNHEY and CDR2 SMNVEV (reference sequence). V dropped 5 bases and J dropped 8 bases, with 21 bases sitting between them. The CDR3 spans 15 residues. The CDR3 DNA sequence: TGTGCCAGCAGTCCATGGGACCGCCCCCTGGGGGGCTACACCTTC. Its translation: CASSPWDRPLGGYTF.

The V call is TRBV7-2, the J call TRBJ2-7; 11 nucleotides line up with TRBD1. The germline V gene encodes CDR1 SGHTA and CDR2 FQGNSA. The CDR3 is 15 residues long. V trimming: 3 bases; J trimming: 3 bases; junction bases outside the gene matches: 4. CDR3 nucleotides: TGTGCCAGCAGCTTCCCTGGGACAGGGGGCTACGAGCAGTACTTC. Protein: CASSFPGTGGYEQYF.

The chain employs TRBV19 and TRBJ2-3, with TRBD1 matching 11 bases. CDR3 size: 17 residues. The V segment lost 3 bases and the J segment 4 bases; nucleotides outside the gene matches: 9. Germline CDR1 LNHDA, CDR2 SQIVND (reference sequence). In DNA form, the CDR3 reads TGTGCCAGTAGTATCCGGCTGGGGACAGGGGGGCCAGATACGCAGTATTTT. Its protein product is CASSIRLGTGGPDTQYF.

This clone turned up a few times. This chain links TRBV4-2 with TRBJ2-5, with 9 positions matching TRBD2. The trim removed 4 bases at V and 0 bases at J, leaving 12 bases unmatched. There are 18 residues in the CDR3. Germline values: CDR1 LGHNA, CDR2 YNFKEQ. CDR3 in amino acids: CASSRDRAGGWDQETQYF. CDR3 sequence (DNA): TGTGCCAGCAGCCGGGACAGAGCGGGGGGTTGGGACCAAGAGACCCAGTACTTC.

The gene calls are TRBV19 and TRBJ1-2; D is ambiguous. The CDR3 is 12 residues long. Germline loops: CDR1 LNHDA, CDR2 SQIVND (reference sequence). Trimming shortened V by 2 bases and J by 4 bases, and 5 bases separated the two germline ends. CDR3 coding DNA: TGTGCCAGTAGTATATCGGGCTATGGCTACACCTTC. It codes for CASSISGYGYTF.

The rearrangement joins TRBV5-1 to TRBJ2-3, with 8 nucleotides matching TRBD1. The germline V gene has CDR1 SGHRS and CDR2 YFSETQ. The CDR3 is 17 amino acids. Unmatched junction bases numbered 9, after V lost 3 bases and J lost 0 bases. CDR3 residues: CASSSFGQGSSTDTQYF. The CDR3 coding sequence is TGCGCCAGCAGCTCCTTTGGACAGGGATCTAGCACAGATACGCAGTATTTT.

This clone was detected once. J is TRBJ2-1 and V is TRBV9; TRBD2 matches 9 bases. Trimming cost V 4 bases and J 4 bases; bases outside gene matches: 9. The CDR3 is made up of 16 amino acids. CDR1 is SGDLS and CDR2 is YYNGEE in the germline V gene. The CDR3 DNA sequence: TGTGCCAGCAGCCCCCGCTCAGCGGGGGGATACAATGAGCAGTTCTTC. Translated, it gives CASSPRSAGGYNEQFF.

V usage is TRBV28 and J usage is TRBJ2-3, with D hard to call. Germline assignment: CDR1 MDHEN and CDR2 SYDVKM. Trimming removed 2 bases at V and 3 bases at J, with 12 bases between. This CDR3 spans 15 amino acids. The CDR3 nucleotides are TGTGCCAGCAGTTTACCAAGCGCGTTGACAGATACGCAGTATTTT. Translating gives CASSLPSALTDTQYF.

The chain carries TRBV30 and TRBJ2-3; D is unclear. The CDR3 spans 12 residues. Trimming stripped 3 bases from V and 4 bases from J, with 8 bases between. Germline assignment: CDR1 GTSNPN and CDR2 SVGIG (reference sequence). The CDR3 nucleotides are TGTGCCTGGAGACTCTTACCAGATACGCAGTATTTT. Translation gives CAWRLLPDTQYF.

The CDR3 coding sequence is TGTGCCAGCAGCTTCCTAGCGGGAGTTTGGGGCGAGCAGTACTTC. This encodes CASSFLAGVWGEQYF. This chain joins TRBV5-8 and TRBJ2-7; the match to TRBD2 covers 10 bases. CDR3 size: 15 residues. The germline V gene encodes CDR1 SGHTS and CDR2 YDEGEE. V dropped 2 bases and J dropped 6; count of bases not matched to a gene: 8.

The chain recombines TRBV5-1 with TRBJ2-3, with 8 bases lining up with TRBD1. Germline V lookup: CDR1 SGHRS, CDR2 YFSETQ. V shed 6 bases, J shed 3 bases, and the junction held 3 bases outside the gene matches. The CDR3 extends over 13 amino acids. The CDR3 region has the DNA TGCGCCAGCAACAGGGGGAAGACAGATACGCAGTATTTT. Its protein product is CASNRGKTDTQYF. Looking up the rest from reference TRBV5-1 and TRBJ2-3 gives the full variable domain: KAGVTQTPRYLIKTRGQQVTLSCSPISGHRSVSWYQQTPGQGLQFLFEYFSETQRNKGNFPGRFSGRQFSNSRSEMNVSTLELGDSALYLCASNRGKTDTQYFGPGTRLTVL.

The chain links TRBV21-1 to TRBJ1-2. TRBV21-1 represents a pseudogene. The CDR3 covers 14 residues. The CDR3 sequence is CASSAHLGGEGYTF. The CDR3 nucleotides are TGTGCCAGCAGCGCCCACCTTGGGGGGGAGGGCTACACCTTC.

This chain joins TRBV5-1 and TRBJ1-5; a possible D gene is TRBD1 (6 bases). V lost 1 base and J lost 4, with 15 bases in between. Germline V gene sequence: CDR1 SGHRS, CDR2 YFSETQ. CDR3 length equals 16 residues. The CDR3 region has the DNA TGCGCCAGCAGCTTGAACGGACAGTCGGGGAATCAGCCCCAGCATTTT. Its translation is CASSLNGQSGNQPQHF.

J is TRBJ2-3 and V is TRBV4-1, with 9 bases that match TRBD2. From germline, CDR1 is MGHRA and CDR2 YSYEKL. The length of the CDR3 is 14 residues. The trim removed 3 bases at V and 6 bases at J, leaving 4 bases unmatched. CDR3: CASSQESGGDTQYF. In nucleotides, the CDR3 is TGCGCCAGCAGCCAGGAAAGCGGGGGGGATACGCAGTATTTT.